This TCR beta chain was profiled in a study of T cells in tuberculosis. About this clone itself: Antigen specificity is unknown.

Study-wide points: A GMM-specific repertoire classifier reached just under 90% accuracy, AUROC 0.7 to 0.9.

Sequencing used immunoSEQ multiplex PCR; TCRdb keeps in-frame clones, though not all of them. The table includes 44,000 or so clones, nearly 95% detected once. V was pared by 3 bases and J by 3 bases, with 12 bases between. Germline assignment: CDR1 KGHSH and CDR2 LQKENI. This CDR3 is built from 14 residues. The clonotype comes from a donor under 30 with latent tuberculosis or without tuberculosis infection. The gene calls are TRBV18 and TRBJ2-7; D is unresolved. Source material: PBMCs. In DNA form, the CDR3 reads TGTGCCAGCTCACCCGACAAAAACCTCTACGAGCAGTACTTC. Its translation is CASSPDKNLYEQYF.